This TCR beta chain derives from a study of shared clonotypes between healthy human individuals (dated by TCRdb to 2018 to 2021). For context, the study as a whole: Three men and a couple of women, aged 18 to 49 years, made up the cohort. Per donor, three plates each were used for CD4 naive and CD4 memory, two for CD8 naive, and one for CD8 memory. To estimate repertoire size and how much clonotypes are shared between individuals, the study performed deep sequencing of blood TCR repertoires from a few healthy adults. To increase sequencing depth and limit assay-specific biases, TCR repertoire library preparation and sequencing were carried out by different laboratories using diverse techniques. Each donor's leukapheresis produced roughly between roughly 0.85 and 9.5 billion PBMCs. Results the study describes overall, beyond this receptor: Approximately 4.8% of naive CD4, 3.5% of naive CD8, approximately 2% of memory CD4, and about 0.4% of memory CD8 clonotypes were shared across a few donors. Clonotypes shared by all four sorted-subset donors showed higher generation probabilities than non-shared clonotypes. Sampling was restricted to blood, and TCR repertoires in tissues likely differ from the TCR repertoires found in blood. Estimated clonotype richness was generally larger for naive than for memory subsets. Incomplete sequencing was indicated by rarefaction of sorted-subset datasets, despite the large sequencing depth. Pairwise subsampling indicated that sequencing depth was expected to affect the degree of clonotype sharing among donors. The small number of donors limited the genetic and exposure-history diversity represented.

The donors were healthy, HIV-negative adults with no recently reported acute infections or vaccinations. Every donor was a Caucasian adult residing in Nashville, Tennessee, USA. Magnetic negative selection was used to enrich CD4+ T cells, after which naive cells were positively selected on CD45RA and the negative fraction became the memory subset. After blood collection by leukapheresis, PBMCs were isolated using Ficoll-Histopaque density gradient centrifugation and then cryopreserved in the vapor phase of liquid nitrogen. Purity and quantity of every magnetically sorted T cell population were checked by analytical flow cytometry. Each sorted fraction had its genomic DNA isolated and then quantified by UV absorbance on a Nanodrop 2000c. Using the deep immunoSEQ assay, multiplex PCR amplified TCR CDR3 regions from genomic DNA. Extracted genomic DNA from each cell subset was distributed evenly across all wells of several immunoSEQ 96-well plates, and each plate was treated as a replicate. For sorted subsets, 150 to 200 ng genomic DNA, equal to 30,000 or so T cell genomes, was loaded into each replicate PCR. The purified libraries were quantified using a Qubit 3.0 fluorometer, sized with a Bioanalyzer 2100, and then quantified again using the KAPA Library Quantification kit. Every immunoSEQ 96-well plate was sequenced on a separate single-read 150-cycle Illumina NextSeq 550 flow cell. The study's processing was this. Because only junctional sequences without quality scores were contained in the immunoSEQ output, filtering matching that applied to full-length reads could not be performed. To assign V/J genes and CDR3, sequences were annotated using PyIR, a Python wrapper for IgBLAST v1.9, with IMGT germline references. Any read was removed if the V/J assignment was weak (E-value above 1e-6), the CDR3 was missing, or the read contained stop codons, out-of-frame junctions, or ambiguous translated residues. V3J clonotypes were defined by identical inferred V gene, J gene, and CDR3 amino acid sequence. To compute the percentage overlap between repertoires, the number of shared unique clonotypes was divided by the size of the smaller repertoire. Richness of each repertoire was evaluated using RTK rarefaction, the Chao1 estimator, and Recon v2.1 estimates of unobserved clonotypes. For all TCRbeta clonotypes obtained by the gDNA method from a few donors, generation probabilities were computed with OLGA. TCRdb limited this immuneACCESS table to in-frame rearrangements with V and J called. A share of clones is missing; checked studies link under half to unresolved V genes, and the rest is unexplained. Clone size and the V and J calls come from that table; the DNA yielded D and trimming. The sample contains 2 million to 2.5 million clones, under 95% of them found a single time. Approximately 0.36% of the sample is held by the ten biggest clonotypes.

Concerning this clone: Its antigen is not yet known. It has no much larger one-base neighbor in the sample; base qualities were not kept.

CDR1 and CDR2 (ENHRY, SYGVKD) derive from the germline V gene. V gives up 5 bases and J gives up 1 base, and the segment between their germline ends measures 11 bases. The CDR3 goes from the cysteine to the phenylalanine over 15 residues. The DNA shown is the 45-base CDR3, in frame from base 1. Sequencing was done on a sample of naive CD4+ T cells from PBMCs. The sample's cell subset or site label, in plain terms: CD45RA+ positively selected. The clonotype comes from a man younger than 35 in good health. Some clones in this sample may be carry-over from other donors' samples. The V and J genes are TRBV10-3 and TRBJ2-2; the D gene lacks a confident call. This receptor has the CDR3 CAISIGGKNTGELFF. Read as DNA, the sequence is TGTGCCATCAGTATAGGCGGAAAGAACACCGGGGAGCTGTTTTTT.